The T cell receptor beta chain described here comes from a study of regulatory T cells in long-lasting Graves disease. Study-level findings and limits: Persistent Graves' disease cases displayed lower TCR diversity than newly diagnosed ones.

Indicated time point: persistent/refractory GD, antithyroid drugs over 5 years with positive TRAb. PBMC RNA served as the TCR library source. An approximately 10-milliliter sample of peripheral blood was drawn into EDTA tubes. This clonotype was counted only a few times. Its antigen remains unknown. Library construction for TCR beta used iRepertoire HTBI primers and Arm-PCR of CDR3 regions. TCRdb recomputed calls from the multiplex PCR reads with MiXCR, one row per CDR3 protein. The top ten hold 56% of the sample, which has around 300,000 distinct CDR3 sequences, around 21% seen once. The source was peripheral blood mononuclear cells (PBMCs), collected when the disease was refractory, from a patient treated with antithyroid drugs. This sequence was found in a female donor with Graves disease.

The CDR3 nucleotides read TGCGCCAGCAGCTTCATCCGGGACGGCTACGAGCAGTACTTC. It codes for CASSFIRDGYEQYF. The rearrangement joins TRBV5-1 to TRBJ2-7; possibly TRBD1 or TRBD2 for D (5 bases each). The germline gives CDR1 SGHRS, CDR2 YFSETQ. Trimming pared 2 bases from V and 3 bases from J, leaving 12 bases between. The CDR3 consists of 14 residues.